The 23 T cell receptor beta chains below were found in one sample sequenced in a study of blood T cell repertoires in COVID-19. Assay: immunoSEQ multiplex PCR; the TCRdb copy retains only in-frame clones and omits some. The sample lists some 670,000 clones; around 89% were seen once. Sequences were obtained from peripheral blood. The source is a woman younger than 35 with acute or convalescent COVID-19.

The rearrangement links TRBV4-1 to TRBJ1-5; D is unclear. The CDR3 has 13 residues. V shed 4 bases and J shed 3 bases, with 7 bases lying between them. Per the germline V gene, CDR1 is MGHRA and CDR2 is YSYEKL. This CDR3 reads CASSPQNNQPQHF. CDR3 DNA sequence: TGCGCCAGCAGCCCCCAGAACAATCAGCCCCAGCATTTT.

The CDR3 bases are TGTGCCAGCAGCCAGGACACAGGACCCTATCGGGAGCAGTACTTC. This gives the protein CASSQDTGPYREQYF. The chain joins TRBV3-1 (or the pseudogene TRBV3-2) to TRBJ2-7; TRBD1 is a possible D gene (5 bases). Trimming removed 3 bases at V and 7 bases at J, with 19 bases between. Germline V gene data show CDR1 as LGHDT and CDR2 as YNNKEL (reference sequence). This CDR3 has 15 residues.

The CDR3 DNA sequence: TGTGCCAGTAGTATTCAGGGGGGTTGGCCCCAGCATTTT. This translates into CASSIQGGWPQHF. The rearrangement links TRBV19 to TRBJ1-5; 7 bases agree with TRBD1. Trimming removed 3 bases from V and 9 bases from J; junction bases left unmatched: 5. The CDR3 totals 13 residues. Germline V gives CDR1 LNHDA, CDR2 SQIVND (reference sequence).

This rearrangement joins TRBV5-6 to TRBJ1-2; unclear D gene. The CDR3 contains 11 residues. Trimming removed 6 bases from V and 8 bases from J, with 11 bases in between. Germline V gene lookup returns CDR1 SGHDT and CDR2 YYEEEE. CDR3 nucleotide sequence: TGTGCCAGCACCCTGAGAGGCGGCTACACCTTC. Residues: CASTLRGGYTF.

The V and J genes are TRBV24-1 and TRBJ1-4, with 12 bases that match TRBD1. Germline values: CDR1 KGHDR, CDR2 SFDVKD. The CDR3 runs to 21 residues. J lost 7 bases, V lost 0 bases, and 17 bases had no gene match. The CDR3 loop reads CATSDLPASGTGGAEGEKLFF. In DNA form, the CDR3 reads TGTGCCACCAGTGATTTGCCGGCATCCGGGACAGGGGGCGCGGAAGGTGAAAAACTGTTTTTT.

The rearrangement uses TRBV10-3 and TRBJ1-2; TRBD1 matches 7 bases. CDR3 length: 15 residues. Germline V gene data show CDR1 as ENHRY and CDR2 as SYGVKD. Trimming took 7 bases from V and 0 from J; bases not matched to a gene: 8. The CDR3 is CAINPRQGTNYGYTF. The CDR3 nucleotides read TGTGCCATCAACCCACGACAGGGTACTAACTATGGCTACACCTTC.

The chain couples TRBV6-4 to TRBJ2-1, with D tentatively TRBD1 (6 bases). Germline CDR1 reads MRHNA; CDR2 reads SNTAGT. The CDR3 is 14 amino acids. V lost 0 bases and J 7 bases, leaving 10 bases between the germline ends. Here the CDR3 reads CASSDSVGGNEQFF. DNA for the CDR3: TGTGCCAGCAGTGACTCCGTAGGGGGAAATGAGCAGTTCTTC.

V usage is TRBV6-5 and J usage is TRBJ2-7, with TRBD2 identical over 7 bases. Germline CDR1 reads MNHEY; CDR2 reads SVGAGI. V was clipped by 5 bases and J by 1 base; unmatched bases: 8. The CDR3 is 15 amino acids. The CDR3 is CASSPSGVSSYEQYF. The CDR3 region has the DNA TGTGCCAGCAGTCCCAGCGGGGTCTCTTCCTACGAGCAGTACTTC.

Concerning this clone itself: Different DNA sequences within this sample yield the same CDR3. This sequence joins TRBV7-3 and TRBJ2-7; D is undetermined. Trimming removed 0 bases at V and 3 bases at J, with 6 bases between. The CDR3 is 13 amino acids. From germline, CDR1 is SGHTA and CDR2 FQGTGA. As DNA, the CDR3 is TGTGCCAGCAGCTTAACTTCCGGCTACGAGCAGTACTTC. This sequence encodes CASSLTSGYEQYF.

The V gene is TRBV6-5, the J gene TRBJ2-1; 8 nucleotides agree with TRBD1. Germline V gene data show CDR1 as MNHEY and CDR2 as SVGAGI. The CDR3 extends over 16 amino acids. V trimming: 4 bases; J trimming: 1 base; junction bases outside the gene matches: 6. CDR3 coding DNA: TGTGCCAGCAGTTCTAAACAGGGGGGATCCTACAATGAGCAGTTCTTC. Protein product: CASSSKQGGSYNEQFF.

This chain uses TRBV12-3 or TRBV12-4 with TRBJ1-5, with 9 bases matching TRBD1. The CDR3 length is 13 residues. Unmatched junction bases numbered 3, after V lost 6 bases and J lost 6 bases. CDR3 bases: TGTGCCAGCAGGACAGGGGGGGGTCAGCCCCAGCATTTT. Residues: CASRTGGGQPQHF.

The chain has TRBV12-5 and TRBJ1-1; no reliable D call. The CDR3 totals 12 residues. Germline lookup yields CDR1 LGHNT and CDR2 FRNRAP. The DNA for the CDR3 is TGTGCAAGAGGGTCAGGGAACACTGAAGCTTTCTTT. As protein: CARGSGNTEAFF.

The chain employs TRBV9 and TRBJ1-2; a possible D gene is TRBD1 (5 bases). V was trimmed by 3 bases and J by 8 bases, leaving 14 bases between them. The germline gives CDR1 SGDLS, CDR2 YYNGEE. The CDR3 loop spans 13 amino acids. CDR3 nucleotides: TGTGCCAGCAGCGCCTCGACAGATTTGGGCTACACCTTC. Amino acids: CASSASTDLGYTF.

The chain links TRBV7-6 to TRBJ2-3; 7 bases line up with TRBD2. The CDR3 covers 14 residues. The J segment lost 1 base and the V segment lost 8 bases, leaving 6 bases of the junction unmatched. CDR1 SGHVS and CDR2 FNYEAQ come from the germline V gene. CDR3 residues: CASERGRGTDTQYF. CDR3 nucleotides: TGTGCCAGCGAGCGGGGCCGGGGCACAGATACGCAGTATTTT. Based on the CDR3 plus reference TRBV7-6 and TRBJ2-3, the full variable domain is GAGVSQSPRYKVTKRGQDVALRCDPISGHVSLYWYRQALGQGPEFLTYFNYEAQQDKSGLPNDRFSAERPEGSISTLTIQRTEQRDSAMYRCASERGRGTDTQYFGPGTRLTVL.

DNA of the CDR3: TGTGCCAGCAGCTCGAAGGGGGTTAACCGCAGGGGGCCCACTGAAGCTTTCTTT. This sequence encodes CASSSKGVNRRGPTEAFF. This chain joins TRBV7-2 and TRBJ1-1; 8 positions agree with TRBD1. This CDR3 spans 18 amino acids. Germline values: CDR1 SGHTA, CDR2 FQGNSA. The ends lost 4 bases at V and 4 bases at J; junction bases unmatched: 17. Filled out from reference TRBV7-2 and TRBJ1-1, the complete variable domain reads GAGVSQSPSNKVTEKGKDVELRCDPISGHTALYWYRQSLGQGLEFLIYFQGNSAPDKSGLPSDRFSAERTGGSVSTLTIQRTQQEDSAVYLCASSSKGVNRRGPTEAFFGQGTRLTVV.

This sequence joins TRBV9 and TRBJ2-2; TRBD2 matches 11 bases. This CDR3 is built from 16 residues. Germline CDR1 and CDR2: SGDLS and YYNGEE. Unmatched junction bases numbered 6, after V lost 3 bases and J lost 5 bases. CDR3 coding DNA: TGTGCCAGCAGCGGTAGCGGGGGGGCGTTTACCGGGGAGCTGTTTTTT. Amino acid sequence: CASSGSGGAFTGELFF. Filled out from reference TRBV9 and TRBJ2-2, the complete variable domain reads DSGVTQTPKHLITATGQRVTLRCSPRSGDLSVYWYQQSLDQGLQFLIQYYNGEERAKGNILERFSAQQFPDLHSELNLSSLELGDSALYFCASSGSGGAFTGELFFGEGSRLTVL.

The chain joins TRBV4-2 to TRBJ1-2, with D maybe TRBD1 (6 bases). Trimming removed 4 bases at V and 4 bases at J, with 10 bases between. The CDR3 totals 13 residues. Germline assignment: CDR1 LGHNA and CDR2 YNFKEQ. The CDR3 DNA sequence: TGTGCCAGCAGCCCGGACAGACGCTATGGCTACACCTTC. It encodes CASSPDRRYGYTF.

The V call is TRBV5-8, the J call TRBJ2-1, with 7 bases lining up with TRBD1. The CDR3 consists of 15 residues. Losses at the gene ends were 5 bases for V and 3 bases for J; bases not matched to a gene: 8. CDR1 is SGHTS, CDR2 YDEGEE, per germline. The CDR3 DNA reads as TGTGCCAGCAGTATGGCCGGGACAGTCTACAATGAGCAGTTCTTC. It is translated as CASSMAGTVYNEQFF. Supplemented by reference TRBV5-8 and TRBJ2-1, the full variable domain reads EAGVTQSPTHLIKTRGQQATLRCSPISGHTSVYWYQQALGLGLQFLLWYDEGEERNRGNFPPRFSGRQFPNYSSELNVNALELEDSALYLCASSMAGTVYNEQFFGPGTRLTVL.

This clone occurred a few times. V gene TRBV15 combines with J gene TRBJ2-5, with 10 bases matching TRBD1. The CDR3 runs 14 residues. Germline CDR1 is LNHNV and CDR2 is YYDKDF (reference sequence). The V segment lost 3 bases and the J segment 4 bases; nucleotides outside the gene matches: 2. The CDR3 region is CATSRWTGGETQYF. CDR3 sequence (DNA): TGTGCCACCAGCAGGTGGACAGGGGGAGAGACCCAGTACTTC.

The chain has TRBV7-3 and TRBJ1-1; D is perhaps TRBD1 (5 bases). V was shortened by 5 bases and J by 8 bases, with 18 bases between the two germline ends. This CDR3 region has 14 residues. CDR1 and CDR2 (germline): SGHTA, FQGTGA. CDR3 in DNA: TGTGCCAGCAGCGTAGCCCCGAGCCAGGGAGAAGCTTTCTTT. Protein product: CASSVAPSQGEAFF.

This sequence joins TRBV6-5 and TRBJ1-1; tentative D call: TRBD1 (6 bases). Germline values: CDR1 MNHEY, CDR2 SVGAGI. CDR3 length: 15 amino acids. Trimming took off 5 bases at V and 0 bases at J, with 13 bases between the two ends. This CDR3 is CASSINGQLNTEAFF. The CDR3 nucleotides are TGTGCCAGCAGTATTAACGGACAGCTGAACACTGAAGCTTTCTTT.

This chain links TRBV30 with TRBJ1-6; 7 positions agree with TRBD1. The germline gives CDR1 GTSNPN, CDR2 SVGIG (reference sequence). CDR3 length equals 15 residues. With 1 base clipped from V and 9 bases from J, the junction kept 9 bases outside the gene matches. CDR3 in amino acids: CAWSASYRGGSPLHF. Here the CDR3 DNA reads TGTGCCTGGAGTGCCTCATACAGGGGAGGTTCACCCCTCCACTTT.

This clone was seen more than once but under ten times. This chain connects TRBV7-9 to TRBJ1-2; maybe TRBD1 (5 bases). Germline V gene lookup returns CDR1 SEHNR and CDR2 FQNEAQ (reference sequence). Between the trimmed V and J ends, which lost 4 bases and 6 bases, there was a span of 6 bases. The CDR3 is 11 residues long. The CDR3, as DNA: TGTGCCAGCAGCTCAGGGAATGGCTACACCTTC. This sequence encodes CASSSGNGYTF. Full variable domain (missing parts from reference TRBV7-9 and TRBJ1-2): DTGVSQNPRHKITKRGQNVTFRCDPISEHNRLYWYRQTLGQGPEFLTYFQNEAQLEKSRLLSDRFSAERPKGSFSTLEIQRTEQGDSAMYLCASSSGNGYTFGSGTRLTVV.